This T cell receptor (beta chain) is from a study of shared clonotypes between healthy human individuals. CDR1 is SGHTS and CDR2 is YDEGEE in the germline V gene. The CDR3 is 15 amino acids. The V and J ends lost 3 bases and 4 bases respectively, with 14 bases between them. TCRdb's copy holds only in-frame clones and misses some; the assay was immunoSEQ multiplex PCR. The repertoire includes around 1.9 million clones, around 93% of them detected once, and under 2% sits in the top ten. Terminally differentiated effector memory CD45RA+ cells were left out of the naive CD8 fraction, which was CD45RO-negative and positively selected for CCR7.

This chain joins TRBV5-8 and TRBJ2-1; the D is unclear. The TCR comes from a man younger than 35 in good health. Some clones in this sample may be carry-over from other donors' samples. Sequencing input: naive CD8+ T cells from PBMCs. DNA for the CDR3: TGTGCCAGCAGCTCGAAGGGTCTAGAATACAATGAGCAGTTCTTC. Translated: CASSSKGLEYNEQFF.